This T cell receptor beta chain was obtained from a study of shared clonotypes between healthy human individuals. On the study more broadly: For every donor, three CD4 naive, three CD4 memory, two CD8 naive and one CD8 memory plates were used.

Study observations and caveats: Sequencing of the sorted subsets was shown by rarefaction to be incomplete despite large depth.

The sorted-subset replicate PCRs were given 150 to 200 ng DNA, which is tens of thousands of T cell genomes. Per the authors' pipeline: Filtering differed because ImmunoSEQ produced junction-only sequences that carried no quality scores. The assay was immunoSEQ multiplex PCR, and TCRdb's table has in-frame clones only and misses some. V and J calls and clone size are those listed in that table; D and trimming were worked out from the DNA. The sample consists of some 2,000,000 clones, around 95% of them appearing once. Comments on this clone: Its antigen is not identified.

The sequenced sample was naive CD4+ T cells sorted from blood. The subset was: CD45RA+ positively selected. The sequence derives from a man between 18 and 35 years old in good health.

The DNA for the CDR3 is TGTGCCAGCAGGGAACAGGCGACCTATGGCTACACCTTC. Encoded protein: CASREQATYGYTF. V usage is TRBV6-5 and J usage is TRBJ1-2; D perhaps matches TRBD1 (5 bases). Germline values: CDR1 MNHEY, CDR2 SVGAGI. The V and J ends lost 6 bases and 4 bases respectively, with 12 bases between them. The CDR3 is made up of 13 amino acids.